This T cell receptor beta chain was recovered during a study of control samples from healthy donors and cancer patients. CDR1 LNHDA and CDR2 SQIVND come from the germline V gene (reference sequence). The V end lost 5 bases, the J end lost 2 bases, and 13 bases lay between the germline ends. This CDR3 spans 15 amino acids. The repertoire was sequenced with immunoSEQ multiplex PCR; TCRdb's copy has only in-frame clones and lacks some. The table records more than 150,000 clones, nearly 95% of them present only once. The sequence was collected from a man aged 50-59 years in good health. Material: blood. The rearrangement uses TRBV19 and TRBJ2-1, with a weak D call TRBD2 (5 bases). In nucleotides, the CDR3 is TGTGCCAGTAGTGGGCGGGCGAGCGCCTACAATGAGCAGTTCTTC. Amino acids: CASSGRASAYNEQFF.